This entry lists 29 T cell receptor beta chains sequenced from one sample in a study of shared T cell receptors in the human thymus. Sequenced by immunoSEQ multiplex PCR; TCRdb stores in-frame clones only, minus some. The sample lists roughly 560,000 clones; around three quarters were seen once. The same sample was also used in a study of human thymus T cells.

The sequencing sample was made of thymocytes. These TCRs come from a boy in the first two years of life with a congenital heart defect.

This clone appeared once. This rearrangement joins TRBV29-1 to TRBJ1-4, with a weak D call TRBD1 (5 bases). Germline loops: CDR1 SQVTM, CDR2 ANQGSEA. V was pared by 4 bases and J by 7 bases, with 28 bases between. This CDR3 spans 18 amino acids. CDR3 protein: CSVADRVNLGQLTEKLFF. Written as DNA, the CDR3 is TGCAGCGTTGCGGATAGGGTGAACCTGGGGCAACTAACTGAAAAACTGTTTTTT.

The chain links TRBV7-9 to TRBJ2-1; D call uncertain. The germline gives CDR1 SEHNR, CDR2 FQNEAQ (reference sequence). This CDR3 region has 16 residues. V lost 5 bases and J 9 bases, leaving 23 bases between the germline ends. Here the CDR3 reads CASSLRVSDSWAEQFF. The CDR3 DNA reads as TGTGCCAGCAGCCTTAGAGTTTCGGATTCCTGGGCTGAGCAGTTCTTC.

The CDR3 region is CASSLYRQGMNTEAFF. The CDR3 nucleotides read TGTGCCAGCAGTTTATACCGACAGGGGATGAACACTGAAGCTTTCTTT. This chain joins TRBV27 and TRBJ1-1, with 8 positions matching TRBD1. The CDR3 consists of 16 residues. CDR1 and CDR2 (germline): MNHEY, SMNVEV (reference sequence). V gave up 1 base and J gave up 0 bases; unmatched junction bases: 4.

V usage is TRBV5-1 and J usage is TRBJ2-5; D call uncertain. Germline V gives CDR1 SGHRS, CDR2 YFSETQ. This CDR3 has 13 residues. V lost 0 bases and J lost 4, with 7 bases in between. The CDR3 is CASSLVPGETQYF. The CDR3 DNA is TGCGCCAGCAGCTTGGTGCCCGGAGAGACCCAGTACTTC.

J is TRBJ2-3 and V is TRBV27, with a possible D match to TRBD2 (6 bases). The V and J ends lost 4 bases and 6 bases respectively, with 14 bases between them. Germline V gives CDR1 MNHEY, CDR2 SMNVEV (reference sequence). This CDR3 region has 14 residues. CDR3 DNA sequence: TGTGCCAGCAGTTCCAGGGAGGAGGTGGATACGCAGTATTTT. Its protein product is CASSSREEVDTQYF.

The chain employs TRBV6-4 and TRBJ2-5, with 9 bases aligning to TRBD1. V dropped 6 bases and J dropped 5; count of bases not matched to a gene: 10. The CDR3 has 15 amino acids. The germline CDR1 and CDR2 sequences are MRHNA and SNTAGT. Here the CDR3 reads CASRPRDRERETQYF. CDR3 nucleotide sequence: TGTGCCAGCAGGCCCCGGGACAGGGAAAGGGAGACCCAGTACTTC.

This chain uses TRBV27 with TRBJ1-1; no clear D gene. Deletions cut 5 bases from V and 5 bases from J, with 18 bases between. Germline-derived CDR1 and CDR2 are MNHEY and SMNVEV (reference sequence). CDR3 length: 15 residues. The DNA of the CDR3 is TGTGCCAGCAGTCCCCCAGCGGGGATGGGAACTGAAGCTTTCTTT. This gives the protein CASSPPAGMGTEAFF.

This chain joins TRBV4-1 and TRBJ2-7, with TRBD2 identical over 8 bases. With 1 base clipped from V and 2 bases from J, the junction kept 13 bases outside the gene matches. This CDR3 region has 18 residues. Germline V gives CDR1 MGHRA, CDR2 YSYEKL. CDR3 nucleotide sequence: TGCGCCAGCAGCCAAGGGGGAACCTATAGCGGGAAGACCTACGAGCAGTACTTC. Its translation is CASSQGGTYSGKTYEQYF.

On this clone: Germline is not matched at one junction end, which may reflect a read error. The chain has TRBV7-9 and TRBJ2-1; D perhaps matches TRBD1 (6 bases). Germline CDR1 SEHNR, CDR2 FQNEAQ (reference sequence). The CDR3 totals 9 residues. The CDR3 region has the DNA TGTGCCAGCAGCTTAGGGGACATCTTC. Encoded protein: CASSLGDIF.

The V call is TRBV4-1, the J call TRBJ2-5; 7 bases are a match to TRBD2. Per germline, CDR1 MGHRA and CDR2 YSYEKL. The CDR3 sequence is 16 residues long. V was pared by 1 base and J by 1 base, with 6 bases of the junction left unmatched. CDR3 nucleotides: TGCGCCAGCAGCCAAGTCCAACGGGAGGCCCAAGAGACCCAGTACTTC. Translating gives CASSQVQREAQETQYF.

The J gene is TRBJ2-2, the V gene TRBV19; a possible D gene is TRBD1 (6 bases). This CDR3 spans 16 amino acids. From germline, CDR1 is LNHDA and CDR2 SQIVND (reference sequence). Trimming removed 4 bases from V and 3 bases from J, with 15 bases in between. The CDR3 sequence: CASSRRPGHDTGELFF. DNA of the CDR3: TGTGCCAGTAGTAGACGCCCGGGACACGACACCGGGGAGCTGTTTTTT.

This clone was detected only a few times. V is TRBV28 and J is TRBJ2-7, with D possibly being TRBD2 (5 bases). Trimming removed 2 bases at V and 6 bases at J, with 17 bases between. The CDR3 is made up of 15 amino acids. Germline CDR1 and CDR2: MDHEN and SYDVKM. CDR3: CASSLGLAPISEQYF. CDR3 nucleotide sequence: TGTGCCAGCAGTTTAGGGCTAGCCCCAATAAGCGAGCAGTACTTC.

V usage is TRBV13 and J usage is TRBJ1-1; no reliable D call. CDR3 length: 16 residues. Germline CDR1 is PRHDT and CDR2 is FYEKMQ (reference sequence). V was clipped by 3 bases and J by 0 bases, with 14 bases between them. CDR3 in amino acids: CASSFSNSGLNTEAFF. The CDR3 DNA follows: TGTGCCAGCAGCTTTTCTAACTCCGGTTTGAACACTGAAGCTTTCTTT.

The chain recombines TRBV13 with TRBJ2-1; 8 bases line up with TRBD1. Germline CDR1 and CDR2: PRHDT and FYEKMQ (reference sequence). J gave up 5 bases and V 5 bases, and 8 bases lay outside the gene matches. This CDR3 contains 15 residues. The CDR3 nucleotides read TGTGCCAGCAGCCCGCCGGGACAGGCTAACAATGAGCAGTTCTTC. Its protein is CASSPPGQANNEQFF. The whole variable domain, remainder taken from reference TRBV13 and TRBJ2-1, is AAGVIQSPRHLIKEKRETATLKCYPIPRHDTVYWYQQGPGQDPQFLISFYEKMQSDKGSIPDRFSAQQFSDYHSELNMSSLELGDSALYFCASSPPGQANNEQFFGPGTRLTVL.

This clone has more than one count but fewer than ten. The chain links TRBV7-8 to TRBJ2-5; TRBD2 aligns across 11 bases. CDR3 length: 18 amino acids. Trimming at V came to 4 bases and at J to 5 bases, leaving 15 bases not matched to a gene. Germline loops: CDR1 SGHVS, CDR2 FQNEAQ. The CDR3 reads CASSSLLAGDPNRETQYF. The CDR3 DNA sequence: TGTGCCAGCAGCTCGCTACTAGCGGGAGATCCCAACCGCGAGACCCAGTACTTC.

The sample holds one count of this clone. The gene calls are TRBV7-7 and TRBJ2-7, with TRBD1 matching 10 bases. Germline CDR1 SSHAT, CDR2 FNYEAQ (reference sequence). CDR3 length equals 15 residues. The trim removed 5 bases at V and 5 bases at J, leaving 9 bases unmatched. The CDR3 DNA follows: TGTGCCAGCAGCCTAGACAGGGGGCACTACCACGAGCAGTACTTC. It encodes CASSLDRGHYHEQYF.

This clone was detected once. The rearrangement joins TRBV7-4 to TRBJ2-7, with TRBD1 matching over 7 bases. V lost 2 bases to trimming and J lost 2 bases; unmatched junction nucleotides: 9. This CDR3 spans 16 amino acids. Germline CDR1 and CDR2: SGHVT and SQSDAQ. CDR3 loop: CASSLPGQALTYEQYF. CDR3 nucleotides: TGTGCCAGCAGCTTACCCGGACAGGCCCTAACCTACGAGCAGTACTTC.

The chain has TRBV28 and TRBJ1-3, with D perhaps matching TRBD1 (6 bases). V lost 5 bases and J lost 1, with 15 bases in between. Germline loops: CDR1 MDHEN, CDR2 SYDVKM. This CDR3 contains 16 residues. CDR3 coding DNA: TGTGCCAGCAGTCTCACAGGGTTCCCTTCTGGAAACACCATATATTTT. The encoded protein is CASSLTGFPSGNTIYF.

The CDR3 DNA follows: TGTGCCAGCAGTTGGCTGGCGGAGGTACCACCCTACGAGCAGTACTTC. Protein product: CASSWLAEVPPYEQYF. This chain connects TRBV28 to TRBJ2-7; tentatively, D is TRBD2 (5 bases). The germline V and J ends were trimmed by 4 bases and 2 bases, with 18 bases remaining between them. Per the germline V gene, CDR1 is MDHEN and CDR2 is SYDVKM. The CDR3 is 16 amino acids.

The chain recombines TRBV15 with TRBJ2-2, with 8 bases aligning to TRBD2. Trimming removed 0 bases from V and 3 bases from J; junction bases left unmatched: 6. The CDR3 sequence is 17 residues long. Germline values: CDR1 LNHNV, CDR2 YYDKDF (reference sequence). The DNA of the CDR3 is TGTGCCACCAGCAGAGAGGGCGGGAGGAGATACACCGGGGAGCTGTTTTTT. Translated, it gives CATSREGGRRYTGELFF.

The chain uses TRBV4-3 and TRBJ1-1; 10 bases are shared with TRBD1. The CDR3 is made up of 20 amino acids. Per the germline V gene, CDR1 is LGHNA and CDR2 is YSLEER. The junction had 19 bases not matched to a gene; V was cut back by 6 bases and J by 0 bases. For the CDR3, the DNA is TGCGCCAGCAGAGTCCGGGACAGGGGAAGACAAAAACCCTTGAACACTGAAGCTTTCTTT. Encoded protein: CASRVRDRGRQKPLNTEAFF.

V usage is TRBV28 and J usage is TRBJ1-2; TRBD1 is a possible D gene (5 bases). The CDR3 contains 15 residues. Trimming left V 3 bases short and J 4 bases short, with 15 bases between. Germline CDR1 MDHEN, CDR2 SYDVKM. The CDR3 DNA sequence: TGTGCCAGCAGTTTTTTCCAGACAGTACCCTATGGCTACACCTTC. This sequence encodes CASSFFQTVPYGYTF.

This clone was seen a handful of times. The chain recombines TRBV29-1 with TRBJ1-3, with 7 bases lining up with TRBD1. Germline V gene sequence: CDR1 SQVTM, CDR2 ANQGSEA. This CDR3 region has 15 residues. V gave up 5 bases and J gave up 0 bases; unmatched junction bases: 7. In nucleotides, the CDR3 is TGCAGCGTTCTGACGGACAGGAGCTCTGGAAACACCATATATTTT. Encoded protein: CSVLTDRSSGNTIYF.

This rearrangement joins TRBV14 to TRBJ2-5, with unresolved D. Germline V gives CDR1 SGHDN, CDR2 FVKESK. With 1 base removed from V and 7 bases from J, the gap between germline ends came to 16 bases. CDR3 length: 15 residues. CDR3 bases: TGTGCCAGCAGCCAAGCATCCCGGAGCTTAGTGACCCAGTACTTC. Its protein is CASSQASRSLVTQYF.

The CDR3 DNA sequence: TGCGCCAGCAGCCAAGTGAGGAGTGACGAGAGGTGGGGCACAGATACGCAGTATTTT. It encodes CASSQVRSDERWGTDTQYF. The chain combines TRBV4-1 with TRBJ2-3; no clear D. The CDR3 is made up of 19 amino acids. V lost 1 base and J lost 1, with 21 bases in between. Germline V gene data show CDR1 as MGHRA and CDR2 as YSYEKL.

The CDR3 here is CASTTPNDREAFF. The CDR3 DNA reads as TGTGCCAGCACCACCCCCAACGACAGAGAAGCTTTCTTT. The rearrangement links TRBV28 to TRBJ1-1; D is perhaps TRBD1 (5 bases). The germline CDR1 and CDR2 sequences are MDHEN and SYDVKM. V dropped 7 bases and J dropped 8 bases, with 17 bases sitting between them. The CDR3 consists of 13 residues.

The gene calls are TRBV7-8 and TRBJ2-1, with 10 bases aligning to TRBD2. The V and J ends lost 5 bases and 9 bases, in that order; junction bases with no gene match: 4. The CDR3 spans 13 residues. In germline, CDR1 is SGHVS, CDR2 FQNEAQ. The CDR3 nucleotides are TGTGCCAGCAGCCCCCGACTAGCGGGTGAGCAGTTCTTC. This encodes CASSPRLAGEQFF.

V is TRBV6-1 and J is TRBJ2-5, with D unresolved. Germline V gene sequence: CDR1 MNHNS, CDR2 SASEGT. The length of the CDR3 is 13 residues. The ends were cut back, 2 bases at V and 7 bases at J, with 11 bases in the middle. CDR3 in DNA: TGTGCCAGCAGTGAAAGTACGTCGGGGACCCAGTACTTC. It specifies CASSESTSGTQYF.

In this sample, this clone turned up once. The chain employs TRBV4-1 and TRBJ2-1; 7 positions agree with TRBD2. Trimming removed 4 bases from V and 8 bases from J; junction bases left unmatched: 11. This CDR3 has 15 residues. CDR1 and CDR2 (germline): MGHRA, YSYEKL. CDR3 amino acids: CASSLIAGSRHEQFF. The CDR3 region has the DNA TGCGCCAGCAGCCTTATAGCGGGTTCGAGACATGAGCAGTTCTTC.